Presented here are 27 T cell receptor beta chains from one specimen sequenced in a study of shared clonotypes between healthy human individuals. Clones were sequenced by immunoSEQ multiplex PCR, and TCRdb holds only the in-frame ones, with some missing. The sample contains more than 2 million clones, 80% to 95% of which appear only once. Positively selected for CCR7, the CD45RO-negative cells used as naive CD8 cells excluded terminally differentiated effector memory CD45RA+ cells. The sequenced material came from naive CD8+ T cells from PBMCs. The receptors were sampled from a man aged 18 to 29 in good health. Some clones in this sample may be carry-over from other donors' samples.

In regard to this clone: Germline is not matched at one junction end, which may reflect a read error. J is TRBJ1-4 and V is TRBV28; 7 nucleotides line up with TRBD1. Germline V CDR1 and CDR2: MDHEN, SYDVKM. The CDR3 loop spans 16 amino acids. CDR3 region: CASTPAVEGANEKLFF. The CDR3 bases are TGTGCCAGCACCCCGGCGGTGGAGGGGGCTAACGAAAAACTGTTTTTT.

The chain combines TRBV6-1 with TRBJ2-4, with a weak D call TRBD1 (5 bases). Germline V gene sequence: CDR1 MNHNS, CDR2 SASEGT. The CDR3 spans 17 residues. Between the trimmed V and J ends, which lost 0 bases and 3 bases, there was a span of 15 bases. CDR3 amino acids: CASSEAPSEGVKNIQYF. The CDR3 DNA is TGTGCCAGCAGTGAAGCCCCTTCCGAAGGGGTCAAAAACATTCAGTACTTC.

The chain has TRBV6-5 and TRBJ2-7; tentative D call: TRBD1 (5 bases). Trimming removed 4 bases from V and 3 bases from J, with 13 bases in between. The CDR3 runs 14 residues. The germline CDR1 and CDR2 sequences are MNHEY and SVGAGI. The DNA for the CDR3 is TGTGCCAGCAGTTCGCTGACAGACCTCTACGAGCAGTACTTC. Translated, it gives CASSSLTDLYEQYF.

The chain has TRBV14 and TRBJ2-2, with TRBD1 matching 11 bases. V lost 3 bases and J lost 6; bases outside the gene matches: 3. The CDR3 runs 15 residues. CDR1 and CDR2 from the germline V gene are SGHDN and FVKESK. The DNA for the CDR3 is TGTGCCAGCAGCCACTGGGACAGGGGGTCCGGGGAGCTGTTTTTT. It specifies CASSHWDRGSGELFF. Drawing the rest from reference TRBV14 and TRBJ2-2, the complete variable domain is EAGVTQFPSHSVIEKGQTVTLRCDPISGHDNLYWYRRVMGKEIKFLLHFVKESKQDESGMPNNRFLAERTGGTYSTLKVQPAELEDSGVYFCASSHWDRGSGELFFGEGSRLTVL.

This chain uses TRBV28 with TRBJ2-5, with D perhaps TRBD2 (6 bases). The CDR3 length is 14 residues. Germline CDR1 is MDHEN and CDR2 is SYDVKM. V was trimmed by 6 bases and J by 5 bases, leaving 16 bases between them. The CDR3 DNA reads as TGTGCCAGCAGCCCATCCGGGAGTACGGAGACCCAGTACTTC. Translating it yields CASSPSGSTETQYF.

The J gene is TRBJ1-1, the V gene TRBV6-6; D is uncertain. This CDR3 is built from 13 residues. The germline CDR1 and CDR2 sequences are MNHNY and SVGAGI (reference sequence). The ends were cut back, 0 bases at V and 7 bases at J, with 9 bases in the middle. The CDR3 nucleotides are TGTGCCAGCAGTTACTCGACTCTGGATGAAGCTTTCTTT. This gives the protein CASSYSTLDEAFF.

The chain joins TRBV7-9 to TRBJ2-2; D is uncertain. V was cut by 4 bases and J by 4 bases, with 13 bases left in between. The germline gives CDR1 SEHNR, CDR2 FQNEAQ (reference sequence). The CDR3 is 15 residues long. Here the CDR3 DNA reads TGTGCCAGCAGCTCGGGTGGCGTCGCCACCGGGGAGCTGTTTTTT. Translating gives CASSSGGVATGELFF.

This chain links TRBV6-1 with TRBJ1-1; no reliable D call. Trimming stripped 6 bases from V and 1 base from J, with 12 bases between. The CDR3 extends over 14 amino acids. The germline gives CDR1 MNHNS, CDR2 SASEGT. The CDR3 sequence is CASRAQAGNTEAFF. The CDR3 DNA reads as TGTGCCAGCAGGGCCCAGGCAGGGAACACTGAAGCTTTCTTT.

The J gene is TRBJ2-1, the V gene TRBV13; TRBD1 agrees at 10 bases. The CDR3 loop spans 15 amino acids. V was clipped by 4 bases and J by 7 bases; unmatched bases: 7. Germline V gene sequence: CDR1 PRHDT, CDR2 FYEKMQ (reference sequence). CDR3 DNA sequence: TGTGCCAGCAGCTCCCGGGGGACAGGGGAGAATGAGCAGTTCTTC. It encodes CASSSRGTGENEQFF.

The chain employs TRBV28 and TRBJ2-7, with a possible D match to TRBD1 (6 bases). The CDR3 consists of 15 residues. The germline V gene has CDR1 MDHEN and CDR2 SYDVKM. V lost 1 base to trimming and J lost 4 bases, with 14 bases between them. The CDR3 coding sequence is TGTGCCAGCAGTTTATTGGTAGGGGGATGGTACGAGCAGTACTTC. Translation gives CASSLLVGGWYEQYF.

To note about this clone: One junction end disagrees with the germline gene, perhaps due to a read error. This chain links TRBV15 with TRBJ2-5; 8 bases fit TRBD1. Germline V CDR1 and CDR2: LNHNV, YYDKDF (reference sequence). The CDR3 is 15 amino acids. The chain's CDR3 is CATSRDRGSQETQYF. For the CDR3, the DNA is TGTGCCACCAGCCGAGACAGGGGCAGTCAAGAGACCCAGTACTTC.

The chain links TRBV28 to TRBJ1-2, with 7 bases that match TRBD1. V shed 3 bases, J shed 4 bases, and the junction held 14 bases outside the gene matches. The CDR3 spans 17 residues. Germline V gene lookup returns CDR1 MDHEN and CDR2 SYDVKM. The CDR3 region is CASSFRVQGRWVYGYTF. In DNA form, the CDR3 reads TGTGCCAGCAGTTTCCGGGTACAGGGGCGATGGGTCTATGGCTACACCTTC.

The chain's CDR3 is CASSEGGQVVFF. The DNA of the CDR3 is TGTGCCAGCAGCGAAGGAGGACAGGTTGTATTCTTT. V is TRBV9 and J is TRBJ1-1, with TRBD1 matching over 7 bases. Germline loops: CDR1 SGDLS, CDR2 YYNGEE. This CDR3 spans 12 amino acids. The ends lost 3 bases at V and 14 bases at J; junction bases unmatched: 10.

This sequence joins TRBV7-3 and TRBJ2-3; D is perhaps TRBD1 (5 bases). CDR1 and CDR2 from the germline V gene are SGHTA and FQGTGA. Trimming took 2 bases from V and 2 from J, leaving 14 bases between them. The CDR3 consists of 16 residues. CDR3 sequence: CASSLRARGNTDTQYF. The CDR3 bases are TGTGCCAGCAGCTTACGTGCTAGGGGAAACACAGATACGCAGTATTTT.

The chain carries TRBV29-1 and TRBJ2-1; D not resolved. Germline lookup yields CDR1 SQVTM and CDR2 ANQGSEA. V was clipped by 4 bases and J by 6 bases, with 10 bases between them. This CDR3 has 12 residues. The DNA for the CDR3 is TGCAGCGTTGTGACCATGGCCAATGAGCAGTTCTTC. Its translation is CSVVTMANEQFF.

The gene calls are TRBV4-3 and TRBJ1-2; D unclear. V lost 1 base and J 3 bases, leaving 9 bases between the germline ends. The CDR3 sequence is 14 residues long. Germline V CDR1 and CDR2: LGHNA, YSLEER. The CDR3 loop is CASSQGLADYGYTF. The CDR3 nucleotides read TGCGCCAGCAGCCAAGGGTTAGCTGACTATGGCTACACCTTC.

The chain combines TRBV30 with TRBJ1-4; D uncertain. Germline CDR1 is GTSNPN and CDR2 is SVGIG (reference sequence). The V end lost 2 bases, the J end lost 0 bases, and 13 bases lay between the germline ends. CDR3 length equals 16 residues. CDR3 amino acids: CAWSSVTPATNEKLFF. The CDR3 DNA is TGTGCCTGGAGTTCCGTGACACCAGCAACTAATGAAAAACTGTTTTTT.

This CDR3 reads CASSLGLAGSNEQYF. The CDR3 bases are TGCGCCAGCAGCTTGGGACTAGCGGGATCTAACGAGCAGTACTTC. The chain recombines TRBV5-1 with TRBJ2-7, with 11 bases that match TRBD2. V shed 0 bases and J 5 bases; nucleotides not matched to a gene: 4. Germline V gene data show CDR1 as SGHRS and CDR2 as YFSETQ. There are 15 residues in the CDR3.

This clone was recorded only once. The chain recombines TRBV11-2 with TRBJ2-1; D is perhaps TRBD1 (6 bases). The CDR3 is 18 residues long. V lost 3 bases, J lost 5 bases, and 23 bases lay in between. Germline CDR1 reads SGHAT; CDR2 reads FQNNGV. The CDR3 spells CASSFSPGRQGFNNEQFF. In nucleotides, the CDR3 is TGTGCCAGCAGCTTCTCCCCCGGGCGGCAGGGGTTTAACAATGAGCAGTTCTTC.

This chain connects TRBV7-3 to TRBJ2-1, with D perhaps TRBD1 (6 bases). V was cut by 5 bases and J by 2 bases, with 13 bases left in between. Per the germline V gene, CDR1 is SGHTA and CDR2 is FQGTGA. The CDR3 covers 15 residues. This CDR3 reads CASSTQGSAYNEQFF. The CDR3 nucleotides read TGTGCCAGCAGCACCCAGGGGTCAGCCTACAATGAGCAGTTCTTC.

The chain is built from TRBV29-1 and TRBJ2-1; a weak D match, TRBD2 (6 bases). The CDR3 length is 15 residues. Germline V lookup: CDR1 SQVTM, CDR2 ANQGSEA. Trimming left V 6 bases short and J 1 base short, with 16 bases between. The CDR3 sequence is CSVPPRGGSYNEQFF. In DNA form, the CDR3 reads TGCAGCGTGCCCCCCCGGGGAGGATCCTACAATGAGCAGTTCTTC.

This chain links TRBV2 with TRBJ2-1; TRBD2 might be the D (5 bases). Germline V gene lookup returns CDR1 SNHLY and CDR2 FYNNEI. The CDR3 loop spans 13 amino acids. Trimming removed 8 bases at V and 8 bases at J, with 16 bases between. This CDR3 reads CASRGPPIDEQFF. The CDR3, as DNA: TGTGCCAGCCGCGGGCCGCCGATAGATGAGCAGTTCTTC.

This clone was observed a handful of times. This chain connects TRBV6-5 to TRBJ1-5; 9 bases are a match to TRBD1. Germline V gene sequence: CDR1 MNHEY, CDR2 SVGAGI. V was clipped by 5 bases and J by 5 bases; unmatched bases: 7. CDR3 length: 15 residues. Here the CDR3 reads CASSTGTGLDQPQHF. Here the CDR3 DNA reads TGTGCCAGCAGTACCGGGACAGGGCTCGATCAGCCCCAGCATTTT.

This rearrangement joins TRBV7-8 to TRBJ2-7; 10 nucleotides match TRBD2. CDR1 is SGHVS, CDR2 FQNEAQ, per germline. J lost 5 bases, V lost 0 bases, and 7 bases had no gene match. The length of the CDR3 is 16 residues. CDR3 protein: CASSLAWLAGDHEQYF. Written as DNA, the CDR3 is TGTGCCAGCAGCTTAGCCTGGCTAGCGGGAGATCACGAGCAGTACTTC. Full variable domain (missing parts from reference TRBV7-8 and TRBJ2-7): GAGVSQSPRYKVAKRGQDVALRCDPISGHVSLFWYQQALGQGPEFLTYFQNEAQLDKSGLPSDRFFAERPEGSVSTLKIQRTQQEDSAVYLCASSLAWLAGDHEQYFGPGTRLTVT.

Remarks on this clone: The same CDR3 also results from other DNA sequences found in this sample. The rearrangement links TRBV19 to TRBJ2-7; perhaps TRBD1 as D (5 bases). Looked up from germline, CDR1 is LNHDA and CDR2 is SQIVND (reference sequence). V gave up 3 bases and J gave up 2 bases, with 8 bases separating them. This CDR3 has 13 residues. The CDR3 loop reads CASSMTETYEQYF. The CDR3 bases are TGTGCCAGTAGTATGACAGAGACCTACGAGCAGTACTTC. The full variable domain, rest sourced from reference TRBV19 and TRBJ2-7, is DGGITQSPKYLFRKEGQNVTLSCEQNLNHDAMYWYRQDPGQGLRLIYYSQIVNDFQKGDIAEGYSVSREKKESFPLTVTSAQKNPTAFYLCASSMTETYEQYFGPGTRLTVT.

The rearrangement uses TRBV6-6 and TRBJ2-1; 7 bases agree with TRBD2. Unmatched junction bases numbered 10, after V lost 1 base and J lost 7 bases. This CDR3 is 16 amino acids long. Looked up from germline, CDR1 is MNHNY and CDR2 is SVGAGI (reference sequence). CDR3 coding DNA: TGTGCCAGCAGTTACTATAGGGTTTCTAGCGGAAATGAGCAGTTCTTC. This translates into CASSYYRVSSGNEQFF.

The V and J genes are TRBV2 and TRBJ2-1; 8 bases agree with TRBD2. The CDR3 has 14 residues. The germline gives CDR1 SNHLY, CDR2 FYNNEI. V lost 9 bases to trimming and J lost 4 bases; unmatched junction nucleotides: 8. CDR3 DNA: TGTGCCAGTACCTTAGCGGGGTCGTACAATGAGCAGTTCTTC. Translating it yields CASTLAGSYNEQFF.